A single T cell receptor (beta chain) is shown here with its context. Its antigen is not identified. Patients were ruled out by autoimmune disease history or systemic immunosuppression. Sampling times: baseline, cycle 4 day 1, cycle 7 day 1. The data derive from a study of OX40 agonist ivuxolimab in advanced cancers. For the study at large: As their treatment, patients were administered ivuxolimab, an agonistic anti-OX40 (CD134) antibody. Broader study findings: At 0.1 to 3.0 mg/kg and by week 6, clonal expansion occurred in CD4+ and CD8+ blood T cells.

Profiling relied on immunoSEQ multiplex PCR, and the TCRdb table lists in-frame clones only, not all of them. The profile shows roughly 70,000 clones, about four fifths of them singletons. The CDR3 runs 16 residues. CDR1 and CDR2 (germline): MNHEY, SVGAGI. V lost 2 bases and J lost 4; bases outside the gene matches: 9. The genes are TRBV6-5 and TRBJ2-7; TRBD2 matches 9 bases. The receptor comes from an adult with an advanced solid tumor such as melanoma, head and neck, liver or kidney cancer. The specimen was CD4+ or CD8+ T cells sorted from blood, collected in a trial of the OX40 agonist ivuxolimab. The CDR3 coding sequence is TGTGCCAGCAGTTACGGGGGCCTAGCGGGAACATACGAGCAGTACTTC. Translated, it gives CASSYGGLAGTYEQYF.